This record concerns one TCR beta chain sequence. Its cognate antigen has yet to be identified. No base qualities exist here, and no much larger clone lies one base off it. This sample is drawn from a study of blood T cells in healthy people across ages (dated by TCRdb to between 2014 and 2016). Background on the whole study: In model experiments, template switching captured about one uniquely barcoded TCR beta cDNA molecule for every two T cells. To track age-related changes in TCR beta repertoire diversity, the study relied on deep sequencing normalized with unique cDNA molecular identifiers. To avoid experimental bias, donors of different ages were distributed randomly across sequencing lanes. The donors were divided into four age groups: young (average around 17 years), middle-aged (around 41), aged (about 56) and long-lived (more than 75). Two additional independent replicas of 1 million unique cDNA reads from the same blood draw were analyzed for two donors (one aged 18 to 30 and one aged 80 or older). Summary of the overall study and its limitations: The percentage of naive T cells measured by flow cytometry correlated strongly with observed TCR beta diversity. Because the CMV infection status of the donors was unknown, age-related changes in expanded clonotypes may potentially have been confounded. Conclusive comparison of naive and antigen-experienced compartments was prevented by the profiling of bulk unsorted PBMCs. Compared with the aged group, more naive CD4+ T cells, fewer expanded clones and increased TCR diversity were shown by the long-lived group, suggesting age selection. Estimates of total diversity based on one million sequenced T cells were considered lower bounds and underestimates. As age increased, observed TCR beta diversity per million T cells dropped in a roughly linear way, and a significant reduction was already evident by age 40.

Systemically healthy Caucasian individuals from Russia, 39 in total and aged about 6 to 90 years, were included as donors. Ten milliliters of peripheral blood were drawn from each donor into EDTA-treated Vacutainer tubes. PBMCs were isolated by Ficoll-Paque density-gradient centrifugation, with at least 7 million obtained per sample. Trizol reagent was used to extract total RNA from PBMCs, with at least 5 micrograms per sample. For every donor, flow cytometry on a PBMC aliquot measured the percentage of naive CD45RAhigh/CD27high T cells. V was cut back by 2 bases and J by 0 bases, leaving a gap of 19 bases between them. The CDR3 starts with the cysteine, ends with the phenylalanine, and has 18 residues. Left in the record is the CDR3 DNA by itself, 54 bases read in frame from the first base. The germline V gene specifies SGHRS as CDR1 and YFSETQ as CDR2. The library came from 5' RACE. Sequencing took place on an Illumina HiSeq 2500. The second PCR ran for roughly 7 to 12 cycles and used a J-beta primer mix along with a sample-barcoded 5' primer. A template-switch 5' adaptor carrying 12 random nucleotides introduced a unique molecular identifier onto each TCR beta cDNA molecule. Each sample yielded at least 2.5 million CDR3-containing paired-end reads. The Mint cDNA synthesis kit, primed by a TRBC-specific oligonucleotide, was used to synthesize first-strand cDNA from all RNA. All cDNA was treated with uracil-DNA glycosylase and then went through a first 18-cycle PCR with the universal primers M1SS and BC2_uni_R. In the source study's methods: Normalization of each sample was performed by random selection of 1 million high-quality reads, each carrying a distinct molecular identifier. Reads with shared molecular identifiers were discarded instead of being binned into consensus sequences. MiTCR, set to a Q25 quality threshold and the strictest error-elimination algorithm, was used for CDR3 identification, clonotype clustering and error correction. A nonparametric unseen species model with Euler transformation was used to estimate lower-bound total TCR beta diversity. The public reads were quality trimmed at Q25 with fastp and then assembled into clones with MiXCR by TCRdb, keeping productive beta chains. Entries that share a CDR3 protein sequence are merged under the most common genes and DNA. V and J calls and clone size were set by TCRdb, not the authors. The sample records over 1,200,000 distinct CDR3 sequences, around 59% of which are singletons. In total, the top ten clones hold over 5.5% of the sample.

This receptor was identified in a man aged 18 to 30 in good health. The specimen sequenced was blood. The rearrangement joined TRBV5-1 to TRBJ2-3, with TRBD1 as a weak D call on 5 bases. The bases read TGCGCCAGCAGCTTAGGACACGCGATAAAAATTAGCACAGATACGCAGTATTTT. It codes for CASSLGHAIKISTDTQYF.